This TCR beta chain was found in a study of shared clonotypes between healthy human individuals. Sequencing was performed with immunoSEQ multiplex PCR; in TCRdb, only in-frame clones are kept and a portion is missing. This sample yields 300,000 or so clones, of which over 65% are seen a single time; about 9.3% belongs to the top ten. Germline loops: CDR1 SQVTM, CDR2 ANQGSEA. V gave up 6 bases and J gave up 2 bases; unmatched junction bases: 12. The CDR3 runs 15 residues. This clonotype was obtained from a man aged 25-45 years in good health. J is TRBJ2-5 and V is TRBV29-1; the match to TRBD2 covers 7 bases. Sequenced sample: memory CD4+ T cells sorted from blood. Subset of the sample: CD45RA-negative fraction. The CDR3 is CSVTGGGDRQETQYF. DNA of the CDR3: TGCAGCGTGACTGGGGGGGGTGACAGACAAGAGACCCAGTACTTC. Variable domain in full (rest from reference TRBV29-1 and TRBJ2-5): SAVISQKPSRDICQRGTSLTIQCQVDSQVTMMFWYRQQPGQSLTLIATANQGSEATYESGFVIDKFPISRPNLTFSTLTVSNMSPEDSSIYLCSVTGGGDRQETQYFGPGTRLLVL.